The 3 T cell receptor beta chains below all came from one sample that was sequenced in a study of OX40 agonist ivuxolimab in advanced cancers. The repertoire was sequenced with immunoSEQ multiplex PCR; TCRdb's copy has only in-frame clones and lacks some. This repertoire shows about 79,000 clones, about 92% found once; its top ten account for approximately 0.56%. Sequencing used CD4+ or CD8+ T cells sorted from blood, obtained in a trial of the OX40 agonist ivuxolimab. The origin of the receptors is an adult with an advanced solid tumor such as melanoma, head and neck, liver or kidney cancer.

The chain joins TRBV4-3 to TRBJ2-3; the match to TRBD2 covers 11 bases. Per germline, CDR1 LGHNA and CDR2 YSLEER. J lost 2 bases, V lost 0 bases, and 10 bases had no gene match. This CDR3 has 19 amino acids. The CDR3 nucleotides are TGCGCCAGCAGCCAAGATTATACTAGCGGGAGAGGGGACACAGATACGCAGTATTTT. It translates to CASSQDYTSGRGDTDTQYF.

V and J are TRBV7-3 and TRBJ2-7; perhaps D is TRBD1 or TRBD2 (7 bases each). The V gene's germline CDR1 is SGHTA and CDR2 FQGTGA. The CDR3 is 15 amino acids. Trimming removed 5 bases from V and 6 bases from J, with 20 bases in between. Here the CDR3 reads CASSQGGSRSSEQYF. For the CDR3, the DNA is TGTGCCAGCAGCCAGGGGGGGAGCAGGTCGAGCGAGCAGTACTTC.

This clone has just one count. The chain combines TRBV14 with TRBJ2-1; 11 bases align to TRBD2. The CDR3 contains 15 residues. Germline lookup yields CDR1 SGHDN and CDR2 FVKESK. V gave up 6 bases and J gave up 6 bases; unmatched junction bases: 7. CDR3 sequence: CASSDGTSGSNEQFF. DNA for the CDR3: TGTGCCAGCAGTGATGGGACTAGCGGTTCCAATGAGCAGTTCTTC.